A selection of T cell receptor beta chains follows, all from one sample in a study of blood T cell repertoires in COVID-19. Assay: immunoSEQ multiplex PCR; the TCRdb copy retains only in-frame clones and omits some. The sample holds about 31,000 clones; about 89% are singletons and the top ten take roughly 5.3%. The sequenced sample was peripheral blood. These receptor sequences come from a human donor in a cohort sampled during active COVID-19. The CDR3 runs from the conserved cysteine through the conserved F or W. The order of the fields is D gene, J gene, clone size, V gene, CDR3 protein, CDR3 DNA. D genes are given only for firm matches. Rows give clone size only sometimes, using once, few, many, or a class for an expanded clone.

D: .; J: TRBJ1-3; size: .; V: TRBV7-9; CDR3: CASSLWGAGNTIYF; DNA: TGTGCCAGCAGCTTGTGGGGAGCTGGAAACACCATATATTTT
D: .; J: TRBJ1-1; size: .; V: TRBV5-1; CDR3: CASSPPGGENTEAFF; DNA: TGCGCCAGCAGCCCCCCGGGAGGAGAGAACACTGAAGCTTTCTTT
D: TRBD1; J: TRBJ1-1; size: .; V: TRBV6-6; CDR3: CASSLGQAEAFF; DNA: TGTGCCAGCAGCTTAGGACAGGCGGAAGCTTTCTTT
D: .; J: TRBJ1-1; size: .; V: TRBV11-2; CDR3: CASSSGVNTEAFF; DNA: TGTGCCAGCTCCTCAGGGGTGAACACTGAAGCTTTCTTT
D: TRBD1; J: TRBJ2-2; size: once; V: TRBV5-1; CDR3: CASSPTGGWELFF; DNA: TGCGCCAGCAGCCCCACAGGGGGCTGGGAGCTGTTTTTT
D: .; J: TRBJ2-5; size: .; V: TRBV7-2; CDR3: CASSWGVVQETQYF; DNA: TGTGCCAGCAGCTGGGGGGTGGTACAAGAGACCCAGTACTTC
D: .; J: TRBJ2-2; size: .; V: TRBV18; CDR3: CASSPSPGGPGELFF; DNA: TGTGCCAGCTCACCCTCTCCCGGAGGACCCGGGGAGCTGTTTTTT
D: .; J: TRBJ2-2; size: .; V: TRBV7-2; CDR3: CASSLGNGGELFF; DNA: TGTGCCAGCAGCTTAGGGAACGGGGGGGAGCTGTTTTTT
D: .; J: TRBJ1-6; size: .; V: TRBV6-5; CDR3: CASSYKGMNSPLHF; DNA: TGTGCCAGCAGTTATAAGGGGATGAATTCACCCCTCCACTTT
D: .; J: TRBJ2-3; size: .; V: TRBV10-3; CDR3: CAINGRGLGDTQYF; DNA: TGTGCCATCAATGGAAGAGGGTTAGGAGATACGCAGTATTTT
D: .; J: TRBJ1-5; size: .; V: TRBV3-1/TRBV3-2; CDR3: CASSPSSPGPQHF; DNA: TGTGCCAGCAGCCCCTCCTCACCAGGGCCCCAGCATTTT
D: TRBD2; J: TRBJ2-1; size: .; V: TRBV7-3; CDR3: CASSLNSGRVNEQFF; DNA: TGTGCCAGCAGCTTAAATAGCGGGAGGGTAAATGAGCAGTTCTTC
D: TRBD1; J: TRBJ1-3; size: .; V: TRBV5-5; CDR3: CASSLAFATGAGNTIYF; DNA: TGTGCCAGCAGCTTGGCCTTTGCCACAGGGGCTGGAAACACCATATATTTT
D: .; J: TRBJ1-5; size: .; V: TRBV10-3; CDR3: CAISESDSGNQPQHF; DNA: TGTGCCATCAGTGAGTCGGACAGCGGCAATCAGCCCCAGCATTTT
D: .; J: TRBJ1-2; size: .; V: TRBV19; CDR3: CASSIPSGGFYGYTF; DNA: TGTGCCAGTAGTATTCCTTCGGGAGGGTTCTATGGCTACACCTTC
D: .; J: TRBJ1-5; size: .; V: TRBV5-5; CDR3: CASSLGRPHRVPNQPQHF; DNA: TGTGCCAGCAGCTTGGGACGGCCGCACAGGGTTCCCAATCAGCCCCAGCATTTT
D: .; J: TRBJ1-5; size: .; V: TRBV18; CDR3: CASSPLTGSVNQPQHF; DNA: TGTGCCAGCTCACCTCTCACAGGGTCGGTCAATCAGCCCCAGCATTTT
D: .; J: TRBJ1-1; size: .; V: TRBV19; CDR3: CASSVSRTGKNTEAFF; DNA: TGTGCCAGTAGTGTTTCGAGGACGGGAAAGAACACTGAAGCTTTCTTT
D: .; J: TRBJ1-1; size: .; V: TRBV7-8; CDR3: CASSSTSNRVGAFF; DNA: TGTGCCAGCAGCTCAACATCAAACAGGGTGGGAGCTTTCTTT
D: .; J: TRBJ2-3; size: .; V: TRBV7-2; CDR3: CASSVQGTISTDTQYF; DNA: TGTGCCAGCAGCGTACAGGGAACGATTAGCACAGATACGCAGTATTTT
D: TRBD1; J: TRBJ2-2; size: .; V: TRBV24-1; CDR3: CATSDLPTGVNTGELFF; DNA: TGTGCCACCAGTGATTTGCCGACAGGGGTTAACACCGGGGAGCTGTTTTTT
D: TRBD1; J: TRBJ1-5; size: .; V: TRBV5-6; CDR3: CASSWGSDREHF; DNA: TGTGCCAGCAGCTGGGGATCCGACAGGGAGCATTTT
D: TRBD1; J: TRBJ2-4; size: .; V: TRBV7-9; CDR3: CASSLGATGGGNIQYF; DNA: TGTGCCAGCAGCTTAGGGGCTACAGGGGGCGGGAACATTCAGTACTTC
D: .; J: TRBJ1-6; size: .; V: TRBV3-1/TRBV3-2; CDR3: CASGRVPTSSPLHF; DNA: TGTGCCAGTGGCAGGGTCCCCACTTCTTCACCCCTCCACTTT
D: TRBD2; J: TRBJ2-1; size: .; V: TRBV4-1; CDR3: CASSQDGGLVYEQFF; DNA: TGCGCCAGCAGCCAAGATGGGGGACTAGTCTATGAGCAGTTCTTC
D: .; J: TRBJ1-1; size: once; V: TRBV5-5; CDR3: CASSPVFKEAFF; DNA: TGTGCCAGCAGCCCCGTGTTTAAAGAAGCTTTCTTT
D: TRBD1; J: TRBJ1-2; size: .; V: TRBV3-1/TRBV3-2; CDR3: CASSHRGWNGYTF; DNA: TGTGCCAGCAGTCACAGGGGTTGGAATGGCTACACCTTC
D: .; J: TRBJ1-1; size: .; V: TRBV7-6; CDR3: CASSLAGVTEAFF; DNA: TGTGCCAGCAGCTTAGCAGGGGTCACTGAAGCTTTCTTT
D: TRBD2; J: TRBJ2-2; size: .; V: TRBV19; CDR3: CASKSGGRSNTGELFF; DNA: TGTGCCAGCAAATCGGGCGGGAGGTCGAACACCGGGGAGCTGTTTTTT
D: TRBD2; J: TRBJ2-2; size: .; V: TRBV7-2; CDR3: CASSLISGGNTGELFF; DNA: TGTGCCAGCAGCTTAATCAGCGGGGGGAACACCGGGGAGCTGTTTTTT
D: TRBD1; J: TRBJ1-1; size: .; V: TRBV5-6; CDR3: CASRWTGEAEAFF; DNA: TGTGCCAGCAGGTGGACAGGGGAAGCTGAAGCTTTCTTT
D: .; J: TRBJ1-1; size: .; V: TRBV12-3/TRBV12-4; CDR3: CASRSNLNTEAFF; DNA: TGTGCCAGCAGATCAAATTTGAACACTGAAGCTTTCTTT
D: .; J: TRBJ1-6; size: .; V: TRBV2; CDR3: CASLNPRNSPLHF; DNA: TGTGCCAGCCTGAATCCGAGGAATTCACCCCTCCACTTT
D: TRBD2; J: TRBJ2-1; size: .; V: TRBV7-2; CDR3: CASSLVAGVANEQFF; DNA: TGTGCCAGCAGCTTAGTTGCGGGAGTCGCAAATGAGCAGTTCTTC
D: .; J: TRBJ1-5; size: .; V: TRBV1; CDR3: CTSSQTDRGSNQPQHF; DNA: TGCACCAGCAGCCAGACCGACAGGGGGAGCAATCAGCCCCAGCATTTT
D: TRBD2; J: TRBJ2-1; size: .; V: TRBV5-1; CDR3: CASSAGLAGAAATYNEQFF; DNA: TGCGCCAGCAGCGCCGGACTAGCGGGGGCCGCAGCTACCTACAATGAGCAGTTCTTC
D: .; J: TRBJ1-4; size: .; V: TRBV5-3; CDR3: CARSLELDSEEEKLFF; DNA: TGTGCCAGAAGCTTGGAATTGGACAGCGAGGAGGAAAAACTGTTTTTT
D: .; J: TRBJ1-1; size: .; V: TRBV11-2; CDR3: CASSLGPNTEAFF; DNA: TGTGCCAGCAGCTTAGGGCCGAACACTGAAGCTTTCTTT
D: .; J: TRBJ2-3; size: .; V: TRBV11-3; CDR3: CASSSGLVADTQYF; DNA: TGTGCCAGCAGCTCTGGGCTTGTGGCAGATACGCAGTATTTT
D: TRBD1; J: TRBJ2-4; size: .; V: TRBV9; CDR3: CASSPHRGRENIQYF; DNA: TGTGCCAGCAGCCCTCACAGGGGGCGCGAAAACATTCAGTACTTC
D: .; J: TRBJ2-5; size: .; V: TRBV18; CDR3: CASSPGLSSGKTQYF; DNA: TGTGCCAGCTCACCAGGACTGTCCTCTGGAAAGACCCAGTACTTC
D: .; J: TRBJ2-5; size: .; V: TRBV11-3; CDR3: CASSSGVGVAETQYF; DNA: TGTGCCAGCAGCTCAGGAGTAGGGGTCGCAGAGACCCAGTACTTC